This T cell receptor (beta chain) is from a study of blood T cells in healthy people across ages. A second PCR, run for about 6 to 11 cycles, used a sample-barcoded 5' primer plus a J-beta primer mix. TCRdb re-analysed the 5' RACE reads in MiXCR, keeping a single row per CDR3 protein. The repertoire has roughly 1,000,000 distinct CDR3 sequences, approximately 25% of them found once; the top ten carry around 0.7%. In its sample, this clonotype was seen a few times. The CDR3 is 14 residues long. V dropped 3 bases and J dropped 0 bases, with 8 bases sitting between them. The germline gives CDR1 LNHDA, CDR2 SQIVND (reference sequence). This sample was also put to use in a study of T cells of mothers and their children. As reported in that work: Maternal samples each gave over 8 million TCR beta CDR3 reads, and child samples roughly 3.3 million each. Related mother-child pairs showed slightly, non-significantly higher overlap than unrelated pairs. No T cell clones of persistent microchimeric origin were detected.

The clonotype comes from a girl aged 2 to 9 in good health. What was sequenced was blood. V gene TRBV19 combines with J gene TRBJ1-1, with unresolved D. CDR3 loop: CASSIRRMNTEAFF. CDR3 nucleotides: TGTGCCAGTAGTATCCGCAGAATGAACACTGAAGCTTTCTTT.